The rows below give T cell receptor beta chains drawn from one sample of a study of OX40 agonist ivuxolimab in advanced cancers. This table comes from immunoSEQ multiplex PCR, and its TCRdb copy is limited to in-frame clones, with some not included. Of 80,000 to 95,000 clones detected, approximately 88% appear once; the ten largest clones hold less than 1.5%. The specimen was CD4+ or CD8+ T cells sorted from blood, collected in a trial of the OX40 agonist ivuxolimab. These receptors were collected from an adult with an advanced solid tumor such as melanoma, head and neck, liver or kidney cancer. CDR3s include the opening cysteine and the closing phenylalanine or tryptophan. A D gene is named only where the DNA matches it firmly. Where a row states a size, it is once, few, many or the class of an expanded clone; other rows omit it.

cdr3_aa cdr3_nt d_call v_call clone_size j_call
CASSLAGGRWNEQFF TGTGCCAGCAGCTTAGCGGGGGGGCGTTGGAATGAGCAGTTCTTC TRBD2 TRBV28 NA TRBJ2-1
CASSLEQGTYNEQFF TGCGCCAGCAGCTTGGAGCAGGGAACCTACAATGAGCAGTTCTTC NA TRBV5-1 NA TRBJ2-1
CASSQTANSYNEQFF TGTGCCAGCAGCCAAACAGCTAACTCCTACAATGAGCAGTTCTTC NA TRBV7-3 NA TRBJ2-1
CASSLRNNQPQHF TGTGCCAGCAGTTTGAGGAACAATCAGCCCCAGCATTTT NA TRBV6-1 NA TRBJ1-5
CASSAGRSYGYTF TGTGCCAGCAGTGCGGGACGGTCCTATGGCTACACCTTC NA TRBV25-1 NA TRBJ1-2
CASSPQGTEQYF TGTGCCAGCTCACCACAAGGGACCGAGCAGTACTTC NA TRBV18 few TRBJ2-7
CASRTSGGLTDTQYF TGTGCCAGCAGAACCAGCGGGGGGCTCACAGATACGCAGTATTTT TRBD2 TRBV27 NA TRBJ2-3
CASSLRPPDTQYF TGTGCCAGCAGTTTAAGGCCCCCAGATACGCAGTATTTT NA TRBV28 NA TRBJ2-3
CASSQVGTSANEQFF TGTGCCAGCAGCCAAGTTGGAACTAGCGCGAATGAGCAGTTCTTC TRBD2 TRBV5-4 NA TRBJ2-1
CASDKGRGSYEQYF TGTGCCAGCGATAAAGGGAGGGGCTCCTACGAGCAGTACTTC TRBD2 TRBV18 NA TRBJ2-7
CASSPTRGLPYNEQFF TGTGCCAGCAGCCCAACAAGGGGACTACCTTACAATGAGCAGTTCTTC TRBD2 TRBV5-6 NA TRBJ2-1
CASSSRGRDTGELFF TGTGCCAGCAGTAGCAGGGGGAGGGACACCGGGGAGCTGTTTTTT NA TRBV2 NA TRBJ2-2
CATSRDLVTVEQFF TGTGCCACCAGCAGAGATTTAGTAACAGTAGAACAGTTCTTC NA TRBV15 once TRBJ2-1
CASSSSRAGSSYNEQFF TGTGCCAGCAGCTCTAGTCGAGCGGGAAGCTCCTACAATGAGCAGTTCTTC TRBD2 TRBV9 NA TRBJ2-1
CASSLMGQARSYNSPLHF TGCGCCAGCAGTTTAATGGGACAGGCAAGATCCTATAATTCACCCCTCCACTTT TRBD1 TRBV5-1 NA TRBJ1-6
CSARPLDTQYF TGCAGTGCTAGGCCGTTAGATACGCAGTATTTT NA TRBV20-1 NA TRBJ2-3
CAIRGNREGETQYF TGTGCCATCAGAGGAAACAGGGAAGGAGAGACCCAGTACTTC NA TRBV10-3 NA TRBJ2-5
CSGSGGETQYF TGCAGTGGTAGCGGGGGAGAGACCCAGTACTTC TRBD2 TRBV20-1 NA TRBJ2-5
CASSPNSGTVKAFF TGTGCCAGCAGCCCAAATTCCGGGACAGTTAAAGCTTTCTTT TRBD1 TRBV11-3 once TRBJ1-1
CASSLMAGSTDTQYF TGTGCCAGCAGCTTAATGGCGGGTAGCACAGATACGCAGTATTTT NA TRBV7-3 NA TRBJ2-3
CATSREGPYEQYF TGTGCCACCAGCAGAGAAGGCCCCTACGAGCAGTACTTC NA TRBV15 once TRBJ2-7
CASSASSYEQYF TGTGCCAGCAGCGCCAGCTCCTACGAGCAGTACTTC NA TRBV11-2 NA TRBJ2-7
CASTPSTGTYEQYF TGTGCCAGTACTCCCAGTACAGGCACCTACGAGCAGTACTTC NA TRBV28 NA TRBJ2-7
CASSEPPNSPLHF TGTGCCAGCAGTGAACCTCCGAATTCACCCCTCCACTTT NA TRBV25-1 NA TRBJ1-6
CASSMRAGLRNTEAFF TGTGCCAGTAGTATGAGGGCAGGGCTTAGGAACACTGAAGCTTTCTTT NA TRBV19 NA TRBJ1-1
CASSLWGLEDIQYF TGCGCCAGCAGCTTGTGGGGGTTAGAGGACATTCAGTACTTC NA TRBV5-1 NA TRBJ2-4
CASSNRDVRVNEQFF TGTGCCAGCAGCAATAGGGACGTAAGAGTGAATGAGCAGTTCTTC NA TRBV7-9 NA TRBJ2-1
CASSRQGGSQETQYF TGCGCCAGCAGCCGACAGGGGGGGTCCCAAGAGACCCAGTACTTC TRBD1 TRBV5-1 NA TRBJ2-5
CASSLGGLDTANYGYTF TGTGCCAGCAGCTTGGGTGGATTGGACACCGCTAACTATGGCTACACCTTC NA TRBV11-2 NA TRBJ1-2
CASSLASGRAGANVLTF TGTGCCAGCAGCTTGGCCAGCGGGAGGGCTGGGGCCAACGTCCTGACTTTC TRBD2 TRBV5-4 NA TRBJ2-6
CASRPSGGADRAFF TGTGCCAGTAGACCCTCCGGGGGCGCGGATAGGGCTTTCTTT NA TRBV19 once TRBJ1-1
CASRDREEISLEFF TGTGCCAGCAGGGACAGGGAGGAAATATCGTTGGAGTTCTTC TRBD1 TRBV6-1 once TRBJ2-1
CASSLQGRGNYGYTF TGTGCCAGCAGCTTACAGGGACGGGGGAACTATGGCTACACCTTC NA TRBV5-5 NA TRBJ1-2
CASSLPIAGGQYEQYF TGTGCCAGCAGTTTGCCGATAGCGGGGGGGCAATACGAGCAGTACTTC TRBD2 TRBV28 NA TRBJ2-7
CASSRSTGALRQVNYGYTF TGTGCCAGCAGCCGATCGACAGGGGCACTACGTCAGGTGAACTATGGCTACACCTTC TRBD1 TRBV4-2 once TRBJ1-2
CASSYVPGQLNYGYTF TGTGCCAGCAGTTACGTCCCGGGACAGCTTAACTATGGCTACACCTTC TRBD1 TRBV28 NA TRBJ1-2
CASSLLYRDINYGYTF TGTGCCAGCAGTTTATTGTACCGGGACATAAACTATGGCTACACCTTC NA TRBV28 NA TRBJ1-2
CASSSGLAGMSETQYF TGTGCCAGCAGCTCCGGACTAGCGGGGATGTCGGAGACCCAGTACTTC TRBD2 TRBV7-2 NA TRBJ2-5
CASSPVRFSGNTIYF TGTGCCAGCAGCCCGGTCCGTTTCTCTGGAAACACCATATATTTT NA TRBV7-2 NA TRBJ1-3
CASKPDPSGNTIYF TGTGCCAGCAAACCAGACCCCTCTGGAAACACCATATATTTT NA TRBV6-1 NA TRBJ1-3
CASSVGWGSGYEQYF TGTGCCAGCAGCGTAGGCTGGGGCTCTGGCTACGAGCAGTACTTC NA TRBV9 NA TRBJ2-7
CATRDTSTDTQYF TGTGCCACGCGGGACACTAGCACAGATACGCAGTATTTT NA TRBV27 NA TRBJ2-3
CSVGASGNTIYF TGCAGCGTTGGGGCCTCTGGAAACACCATATATTTT NA TRBV29-1 NA TRBJ1-3
CATSTAHPGTGGKVEQFF TGTGCCACCAGCACTGCCCACCCCGGGACAGGGGGGAAAGTTGAGCAGTTCTTC TRBD1 TRBV15 NA TRBJ2-1
CASSLDSFNTEAFF TGCGCCAGCAGCTTGGATTCCTTCAACACTGAAGCTTTCTTT NA TRBV5-1 NA TRBJ1-1
CASSPERNEQFF TGTGCCAGCTCACCCGAGCGGAATGAGCAGTTCTTC NA TRBV18 NA TRBJ2-1
CASTLGMRDQGNEQFF TGCGCCAGCACCCTTGGAATGCGGGATCAGGGCAATGAGCAGTTCTTC NA TRBV5-1 NA TRBJ2-1
CASSRGQTPEKLFF TGCGCCAGCAGCCGGGGACAAACGCCGGAAAAACTGTTTTTT NA TRBV4-3 NA TRBJ1-4
CASSLGAVRAGGYTF TGTGCCAGCAGCTTAGGTGCAGTTAGGGCAGGTGGCTACACCTTC NA TRBV7-2 few TRBJ1-2
CASALSGGADQNIQYF TGTGCCAGCGCGCTTAGCGGGGGGGCCGATCAAAACATTCAGTACTTC TRBD2 TRBV28 NA TRBJ2-4
CASRRAPGQAYEQYF TGTGCCAGCAGAAGGGCCCCGGGACAGGCCTACGAGCAGTACTTC TRBD1 TRBV6-1 NA TRBJ2-7
CASSRGPWRNQPQHF TGTGCCAGTAGTAGGGGCCCGTGGCGCAATCAGCCCCAGCATTTT NA TRBV19 NA TRBJ1-5
CASSLGGADNEQFF TGTGCCAGCAGCTTAGGGGGGGCTGACAATGAGCAGTTCTTC NA TRBV7-9 NA TRBJ2-1